Below, 19 T cell receptor beta chains from the same sample are listed, as sequenced in a study of T-cell reconstitution after alpha-beta-depleted transplantation in children. During its preparation, the TCRbeta library received unique molecular identifiers. Via MiXCR, TCRdb re-called the PCR reads, giving one row per CDR3 protein. The profile shows about 500,000 distinct CDR3 sequences, approximately 32% of them singletons. Here the sequenced sample was PBMCs from the stem cell graft donor, taken from the stem cell graft. All receptors derive from a human donor who donated a stem cell graft to a child with aplastic anemia.

The chain links TRBV20-1 to TRBJ2-7; TRBD1 matches 11 bases. CDR1 and CDR2 from the germline V gene are DFQATT and SNEGSKA (reference sequence). The length of the CDR3 is 14 residues. With V trimmed by 0 bases and J by 3 bases, 1 base remained unmatched. The CDR3 sequence: CSARDGTGGYEQYF. The CDR3 DNA sequence: TGCAGTGCTAGAGATGGGACAGGGGGCTACGAGCAGTACTTC.

The CDR3 spells CASSPYGGRVETQYF. Here the CDR3 DNA reads TGTGCCAGCTCACCTTATGGAGGGAGAGTGGAGACCCAGTACTTC. This sequence joins TRBV18 and TRBJ2-5; D may be TRBD2 (6 bases). Trimming removed 3 bases from V and 5 bases from J, with 16 bases in between. The CDR3 spans 15 residues. Germline CDR1 and CDR2: KGHSH and LQKENI.

V and J are TRBV19 and TRBJ1-1; D not resolved. Trimming removed 4 bases at V and 3 bases at J, with 9 bases between. Germline CDR1 and CDR2: LNHDA and SQIVND (reference sequence). CDR3 length equals 13 residues. CDR3 sequence reads: CASSTRVDTEAFF. The CDR3 DNA follows: TGTGCCAGTAGTACCCGCGTCGACACTGAAGCTTTCTTT. Using reference TRBV19 and TRBJ1-1 for the parts outside the CDR3, the full variable domain is DGGITQSPKYLFRKEGQNVTLSCEQNLNHDAMYWYRQDPGQGLRLIYYSQIVNDFQKGDIAEGYSVSREKKESFPLTVTSAQKNPTAFYLCASSTRVDTEAFFGQGTRLTVV.

The rearrangement uses TRBV6-2 or TRBV6-3 and TRBJ1-2; unclear D gene. Germline V gene lookup returns CDR1 MNHEY and CDR2 SVGEGT. Trimming removed 7 bases from V and 8 bases from J, with 17 bases in between. The CDR3 extends over 13 amino acids. The CDR3 reads CASTISGSYGYTF. The CDR3 DNA sequence: TGTGCCAGCACCATATCGGGTTCTTACGGCTACACCTTC.

The chain is built from TRBV4-1 and TRBJ2-5; the match to TRBD2 covers 13 bases. Germline loops: CDR1 MGHRA, CDR2 YSYEKL. V lost 4 bases, J lost 5 bases, and 7 bases stayed unmatched. The CDR3 sequence is 16 residues long. CDR3 region: CASSRKTSGRSETQYF. The CDR3 coding sequence is TGCGCCAGCAGCCGTAAGACTAGCGGGAGGTCGGAGACCCAGTACTTC.

The chain joins TRBV6-1 to TRBJ2-2; possible D gene TRBD2, 5 bases. In germline, CDR1 is MNHNS, CDR2 SASEGT. Trimming took off 6 bases at V and 3 bases at J, with 8 bases between the two ends. The CDR3 covers 13 residues. The CDR3 reads CASSLDYTGELFF. DNA of the CDR3: TGTGCCAGCAGCTTGGACTACACCGGGGAGCTGTTTTTT.

The CDR3 region is CASSELASGSHNEQFF. CDR3 sequence (DNA): TGTGCCAGCAGTGAATTGGCTAGCGGGAGCCACAATGAGCAGTTCTTC. The rearrangement joins TRBV25-1 to TRBJ2-1; TRBD2 matches 10 bases. From germline, CDR1 is MGHDK and CDR2 SYGVNS. The CDR3 sequence is 16 residues long. Losses at the gene ends were 1 base for V and 5 bases for J; bases not matched to a gene: 5. The whole variable domain, remainder taken from reference TRBV25-1 and TRBJ2-1, is EADIYQTPRYLVIGTGKKITLECSQTMGHDKMYWYQQDPGMELHLIHYSYGVNSTEKGDLSSESTVSRIRTEHFPLTLESARPSHTSQYLCASSELASGSHNEQFFGPGTRLTVL.

The chain carries TRBV10-1 and TRBJ2-3; D is perhaps TRBD1 (6 bases). This CDR3 spans 14 amino acids. With 5 bases removed from V and 2 bases from J, the gap between germline ends came to 11 bases. Germline CDR1 is WNHNN and CDR2 is SYGVQD (reference sequence). The CDR3 loop reads CASSRTAYTDTQYF. The CDR3 DNA reads TGCGCCAGCAGTCGGACAGCCTACACAGATACGCAGTATTTT.

This sequence joins TRBV3-1 and TRBJ2-3; unclear D gene. CDR1 LGHDT and CDR2 YNNKEL come from the germline V gene (reference sequence). The CDR3 spans 14 residues. The V gene lost 1 base and the J gene lost 4 bases, with 9 bases spanning the gap. The chain's CDR3 is CASSQGRSADTQYF. In DNA form, the CDR3 reads TGTGCCAGCAGCCAAGGAAGGTCAGCAGATACGCAGTATTTT.

The chain employs TRBV11-2 and TRBJ2-5, with D possibly called TRBD1 or TRBD2 (5 bases each). The CDR3 loop spans 15 amino acids. V shed 5 bases and J shed 1 base, with 14 bases lying between them. The germline gives CDR1 SGHAT, CDR2 FQNNGV. The CDR3 DNA sequence: TGTGCCAGCAGCCGGGGCAGCGGTTTCCAAGAGACCCAGTACTTC. Its protein product is CASSRGSGFQETQYF.

There are a few counts of this clonotype. The CDR3 sequence is CAISPGQGIEAFF. The CDR3 bases are TGTGCCATCAGCCCGGGACAGGGGATTGAAGCTTTCTTT. The chain carries TRBV10-3 and TRBJ1-1; 10 bases map to TRBD1. CDR1 is ENHRY and CDR2 is SYGVKD in the germline V gene. J was trimmed by 7 bases and V by 6 bases; bases with no gene match: 5. This CDR3 region has 13 residues.

V gene TRBV11-2 combines with J gene TRBJ1-4; D unresolved. This CDR3 region has 13 residues. Between the trimmed V and J ends, which lost 6 bases and 10 bases, there was a span of 15 bases. Germline lookup yields CDR1 SGHAT and CDR2 FQNNGV. For the CDR3, the DNA is TGTGCCAGCAGTCCCCAAGGGTCAGGAAAACTGTTTTTT. As protein: CASSPQGSGKLFF.

This chain uses TRBV7-3 with TRBJ2-3; D is ambiguous. The CDR3 sequence is 14 residues long. V dropped 5 bases and J dropped 7 bases, with 16 bases sitting between them. Germline V gene data show CDR1 as SGHTA and CDR2 as FQGTGA. CDR3 nucleotide sequence: TGTGCCAGCAGCCCACCCGGCCCCCACCATACGCAGTATTTT. Its protein product is CASSPPGPHHTQYF.

This rearrangement joins TRBV7-8 to TRBJ2-4, with 7 bases that match TRBD2. Trimming took 6 bases from V and 2 from J; bases not matched to a gene: 10. The germline CDR1 and CDR2 sequences are SGHVS and FQNEAQ. The length of the CDR3 is 16 residues. CDR3: CASSFSTSASKNIQYF. DNA for the CDR3: TGTGCCAGCAGTTTCTCCACTAGCGCCTCCAAAAACATTCAGTACTTC. The whole variable domain, filled in from reference TRBV7-8 and TRBJ2-4, reads GAGVSQSPRYKVAKRGQDVALRCDPISGHVSLFWYQQALGQGPEFLTYFQNEAQLDKSGLPSDRFFAERPEGSVSTLKIQRTQQEDSAVYLCASSFSTSASKNIQYFGAGTRLSVL.

J is TRBJ1-1 and V is TRBV12-3 or TRBV12-4, with 11 bases aligning to TRBD1. The CDR3 loop spans 16 amino acids. V was pared by 6 bases and J by 0 bases, with 6 bases of the junction left unmatched. CDR3 sequence reads: CASSSGTGGLNTEAFF. The DNA for the CDR3 is TGTGCCAGCAGCTCCGGGACAGGGGGTCTGAACACTGAAGCTTTCTTT.

This clonotype was found a few times. The chain links TRBV7-2 to TRBJ2-3, with TRBD2 as a possible D gene (5 bases). This CDR3 region has 12 residues. Trimming removed 5 bases at V and 6 bases at J, with 9 bases between. From germline, CDR1 is SGHTA and CDR2 FQGNSA. CDR3 bases: TGTGCCAGCAGCGCTAGCAGGGATACGCAGTATTTT. This encodes CASSASRDTQYF.

This clonotype was seen a handful of times. The rearrangement uses TRBV20-1 and TRBJ2-4; a possible D gene is TRBD2 (6 bases). CDR1 is DFQATT, CDR2 SNEGSKA, per germline (reference sequence). CDR3 size: 15 residues. Trimming removed 2 bases from V and 0 bases from J, with 11 bases in between. The CDR3 sequence: CSARSRELAKNIQYF. The CDR3 DNA sequence: TGCAGTGCTAGATCTCGGGAGTTAGCCAAAAACATTCAGTACTTC.

This clonotype was detected a few times. This sequence joins TRBV6-1 and TRBJ2-7; 13 bases match TRBD2. Germline trimming cut 5 bases from V and 2 bases from J; bases unmatched to any gene: 6. There are 16 residues in the CDR3. CDR1 MNHNS and CDR2 SASEGT come from the germline V gene. This CDR3 reads CASSRPGTSGTYEQYV. The CDR3 DNA reads as TGTGCCAGCAGTCGCCCCGGGACTAGCGGGACCTACGAGCAGTACGTC.

This clonotype has a handful of counts. V gene TRBV20-1 combines with J gene TRBJ2-1; 9 nucleotides match TRBD2. The V gene's germline CDR1 is DFQATT and CDR2 SNEGSKA (reference sequence). V shed 6 bases, J shed 5 bases, and the junction held 11 bases outside the gene matches. The CDR3 contains 15 residues. The CDR3 nucleotides read TGCAGTGCCGCTCCAGTCATAGCGGGGGACAATGAGCAGTTCTTC. This sequence encodes CSAAPVIAGDNEQFF.